These 23 T cell receptor beta chains were all obtained from the same sample, sequenced in a study of T cell repertoires in cytomegalovirus infection. MiXCR, applied by TCRdb to the reads, yields one record per CDR3 protein. The sample includes 600,000 to 800,000 distinct CDR3 sequences, approximately 24% of them seen just once. Sample: CD8+ T cells from PBMCs. The receptors here all came from a human donor in good health (CMV status not recorded). Some clones in this sample may be carry-over from other donors' samples.

This clonotype occurred many times. This CDR3 is CASSLWTGRMNTEAFF. In DNA form, the CDR3 reads TGTGCCAGCAGTTTATGGACAGGGAGAATGAACACTGAAGCTTTCTTT. This rearrangement joins TRBV28 to TRBJ1-1; 7 bases agree with TRBD1. This CDR3 has 16 residues. CDR1 is MDHEN, CDR2 SYDVKM, per germline. V was pared by 0 bases and J by 0 bases, with 4 bases of the junction left unmatched.

The chain uses TRBV7-9 and TRBJ1-2; D not resolved. Trimming left V 0 bases short and J 6 bases short, with 8 bases between. The CDR3 sequence is 13 residues long. Germline lookup yields CDR1 SEHNR and CDR2 FQNEAQ (reference sequence). For the CDR3, the DNA is TGTGCCAGCAGCTTAGCCACGGACGATGGCTACACCTTC. This codes for CASSLATDDGYTF.

The CDR3 sequence is CATGWGANNEQFF. In nucleotides, the CDR3 is TGTGCCACCGGGTGGGGGGCCAACAATGAGCAGTTCTTC. The chain employs TRBV24-1 and TRBJ2-1, with D possibly called TRBD1 or TRBD2 (6 bases each). Trimming pared 9 bases from V and 5 bases from J, leaving 13 bases between. Germline CDR1 and CDR2: KGHDR and SFDVKD. The CDR3 length is 13 residues.

The chain employs TRBV20-1 and TRBJ2-1; perhaps TRBD1 as D (7 bases). The CDR3 is 16 amino acids. With 0 bases removed from V and 4 bases from J, the gap between germline ends came to 16 bases. Per germline, CDR1 DFQATT and CDR2 SNEGSKA (reference sequence). CDR3 residues: CSARDPGQEGYNEQFF. The CDR3 coding sequence is TGCAGTGCTAGAGACCCCGGACAGGAGGGATACAATGAGCAGTTCTTC.

The rearrangement links TRBV14 to TRBJ2-3; 7 positions match TRBD2. This CDR3 contains 15 residues. J lost 0 bases, V lost 4 bases, and 4 bases had no gene match. The germline V gene has CDR1 SGHDN and CDR2 FVKESK. In DNA form, the CDR3 reads TGTGCCAGCAGCCGCGGACTAGTGAGCACAGATACGCAGTATTTT. Amino acids: CASSRGLVSTDTQYF.

In its sample, this clonotype was seen many times. The chain has TRBV7-9 and TRBJ1-5; D not resolved. Trimming shortened V by 4 bases and J by 5 bases, and 6 bases separated the two germline ends. CDR1 and CDR2 (germline): SEHNR, FQNEAQ (reference sequence). This CDR3 is 12 amino acids long. CDR3 residues: CASSSNHQPQHF. CDR3 bases: TGTGCCAGCAGCTCGAATCATCAGCCCCAGCATTTT.

This clonotype was seen a handful of times. The CDR3 protein is CASSQGTTAANEKLFF. CDR3 DNA: TGCGCCAGCAGCCAAGGGACAACGGCGGCTAATGAAAAACTGTTTTTT. This chain uses TRBV4-1 with TRBJ1-4; D perhaps matches TRBD1 (5 bases). The V end lost 1 base, the J end lost 3 bases, and 12 bases lay between the germline ends. The length of the CDR3 is 16 residues. The germline V gene has CDR1 MGHRA and CDR2 YSYEKL.

This clonotype was counted many times. The chain carries TRBV7-8 and TRBJ2-1, with 12 bases lining up with TRBD2. Germline CDR1 reads SGHVS; CDR2 reads FQNEAQ. This CDR3 has 18 amino acids. V dropped 5 bases and J dropped 3; count of bases not matched to a gene: 11. CDR3 in amino acids: CASSQKSSGGVYYNEQFF. CDR3 in DNA: TGTGCCAGCAGCCAAAAGTCTAGCGGGGGGGTTTACTACAATGAGCAGTTCTTC.

The CDR3 DNA follows: TGTGCCAGCAGTCCAGGGGGCTCGTTCTACGAGCAGTACGTC. Its protein product is CASSPGGSFYEQYV. This chain connects TRBV27 to TRBJ2-7; 8 nucleotides line up with TRBD1. The germline CDR1 and CDR2 sequences are MNHEY and SMNVEV (reference sequence). This CDR3 has 14 residues. V lost 5 bases to trimming and J lost 3 bases; unmatched junction nucleotides: 6.

The rearrangement joins TRBV20-1 to TRBJ2-1, with D perhaps assigned TRBD1 or TRBD2 (5 bases each). The V end lost 6 bases, the J end lost 10 bases, and 16 bases lay between the germline ends. Germline lookup yields CDR1 DFQATT and CDR2 SNEGSKA (reference sequence). The CDR3 loop spans 12 amino acids. CDR3 in DNA: TGCAGTGCAGAAGGGACGGACATAGAGCAGTTCTTC. Translated, it gives CSAEGTDIEQFF.

The chain combines TRBV18 with TRBJ2-3; D may be TRBD2 (6 bases). The CDR3 spans 16 residues. Germline V gives CDR1 KGHSH, CDR2 LQKENI. V was cut by 3 bases and J by 5 bases, with 18 bases left in between. CDR3 loop: CASSPDRKLAGDTQYF. CDR3 nucleotides: TGTGCCAGCTCACCGGATCGTAAACTAGCCGGAGATACGCAGTATTTT.

This clonotype was detected many times. The chain's CDR3 is CATSDGGAGTDTQYF. In DNA, the CDR3 is TGTGCCACCTCCGACGGGGGCGCGGGCACAGATACGCAGTATTTT. The gene calls are TRBV28 and TRBJ2-3; tentatively, D is TRBD1 or TRBD2 (6 bases each). Germline V gives CDR1 MDHEN, CDR2 SYDVKM. V dropped 10 bases and J dropped 1 base, with 18 bases sitting between them. CDR3 length equals 15 residues.

This clonotype has at least ten counts. The CDR3 bases are TGTGCCAGCAGCTTAGGACTAGCGGGGGGGATCGCCGGGGAGCTGTTTTTT. Protein sequence: CASSLGLAGGIAGELFF. This chain joins TRBV7-3 and TRBJ2-2; 15 bases line up with TRBD2. Trimming took 2 bases from V and 6 from J; bases not matched to a gene: 4. Germline CDR1 and CDR2: SGHTA and FQGTGA. The CDR3 runs 17 residues.

Concerning this clonotype: Just one base apart from a much larger clone, this may be a read error. V gene TRBV7-9 combines with J gene TRBJ2-7, with D possibly matching TRBD2 (6 bases). The length of the CDR3 is 14 residues. Per the germline V gene, CDR1 is SEHNR and CDR2 is FQNEAQ (reference sequence). V shed 4 bases and J shed 6 bases, with 16 bases lying between them. CDR3 DNA sequence: TGTGCCAGCAGCTCGGTGGGACTGTCTAGCGAGCAGTACGTC. Translation gives CASSSVGLSSEQYV.

The chain is built from TRBV5-1 and TRBJ2-1; possible D gene TRBD1, 6 bases. Germline loops: CDR1 SGHRS, CDR2 YFSETQ. Trimming pared 1 base from V and 4 bases from J, leaving 18 bases between. This CDR3 is built from 17 residues. The CDR3 protein is CASSLNGQGPVYNEQFF. CDR3 in DNA: TGCGCCAGCAGCTTGAACGGCCAGGGGCCCGTTTACAATGAGCAGTTCTTC.

V gene TRBV25-1 combines with J gene TRBJ1-6; 7 bases are a match to TRBD1. The J segment lost 0 bases and the V segment lost 10 bases, leaving 6 bases of the junction unmatched. Germline CDR1 MGHDK, CDR2 SYGVNS. CDR3 size: 15 residues. As DNA, the CDR3 is TGTGCCACCGAGGACAGGAGCTCCTATAATTCACCCCTCCACTTT. It translates to CATEDRSSYNSPLHF.

The chain employs TRBV20-1 and TRBJ1-5; D possibly corresponds to TRBD1 (6 bases). Trimming left V 7 bases short and J 3 bases short, with 16 bases between. The length of the CDR3 is 14 residues. Germline V gene lookup returns CDR1 DFQATT and CDR2 SNEGSKA (reference sequence). CDR3 coding DNA: TGCAGTGTCGCGGACAGCACAGACAATCAGCCCCAGCATTTT. Protein sequence: CSVADSTDNQPQHF.

The CDR3 spells CSARDPTGGSQPQHF. CDR3 in DNA: TGCAGTGCTAGAGACCCGACAGGGGGCAGTCAGCCCCAGCATTTT. The J gene is TRBJ1-5, the V gene TRBV20-1, with TRBD1 matching 10 bases. The CDR3 has 15 residues. CDR1 and CDR2 (germline): DFQATT, SNEGSKA (reference sequence). V gave up 0 bases and J gave up 6 bases; unmatched junction bases: 5.

This clonotype was counted a few times. The chain recombines TRBV25-1 with TRBJ2-1; D could derive from TRBD1 or TRBD2 (5 bases each). This CDR3 contains 17 residues. Trimming left V 5 bases short and J 2 bases short, with 19 bases between. The germline gives CDR1 MGHDK, CDR2 SYGVNS. The CDR3 sequence is CASSHWDGPGPYNEQFF. CDR3 bases: TGTGCCAGCAGTCATTGGGACGGTCCAGGCCCCTACAATGAGCAGTTCTTC. Full variable domain (missing parts from reference TRBV25-1 and TRBJ2-1): EADIYQTPRYLVIGTGKKITLECSQTMGHDKMYWYQQDPGMELHLIHYSYGVNSTEKGDLSSESTVSRIRTEHFPLTLESARPSHTSQYLCASSHWDGPGPYNEQFFGPGTRLTVL.

The CDR3 sequence is CASSSNGGLDYEQYF. The CDR3 region has the DNA TGTGCCAGCAGCTCCAACGGGGGGTTAGACTACGAGCAGTACTTC. The V call is TRBV13, the J call TRBJ2-7; 7 bases fit TRBD2. J was trimmed by 3 bases and V by 4 bases; bases with no gene match: 9. Germline V gene sequence: CDR1 PRHDT, CDR2 FYEKMQ (reference sequence). The CDR3 contains 15 residues.

The chain has TRBV18 and TRBJ2-5; 9 positions agree with TRBD1. Germline V CDR1 and CDR2: KGHSH, LQKENI. The CDR3 totals 15 residues. Trimming removed 3 bases from V and 5 bases from J; junction bases left unmatched: 7. CDR3 nucleotide sequence: TGTGCCAGCTCACCCAGGACAGGGGACGGCGAGACCCAGTACTTC. It translates to CASSPRTGDGETQYF.

This chain uses TRBV3-1 with TRBJ2-1, with a weak D call TRBD1 (5 bases). This CDR3 has 13 residues. Germline-derived CDR1 and CDR2 are LGHDT and YNNKEL (reference sequence). Trimming left V 0 bases short and J 13 bases short, with 13 bases between. This CDR3 reads CASSQDLRQGQFF. DNA for the CDR3: TGTGCCAGCAGCCAAGATCTTCGGCAGGGACAGTTCTTC.

The chain employs TRBV6-5 and TRBJ1-1; unclear D gene. With 6 bases removed from V and 7 bases from J, the gap between germline ends came to 9 bases. The germline V gene has CDR1 MNHEY and CDR2 SVGAGI. This CDR3 has 11 residues. DNA for the CDR3: TGTGCCAGCAGCCTGAGGGATGAAGCTTTCTTT. Encoded protein: CASSLRDEAFF.